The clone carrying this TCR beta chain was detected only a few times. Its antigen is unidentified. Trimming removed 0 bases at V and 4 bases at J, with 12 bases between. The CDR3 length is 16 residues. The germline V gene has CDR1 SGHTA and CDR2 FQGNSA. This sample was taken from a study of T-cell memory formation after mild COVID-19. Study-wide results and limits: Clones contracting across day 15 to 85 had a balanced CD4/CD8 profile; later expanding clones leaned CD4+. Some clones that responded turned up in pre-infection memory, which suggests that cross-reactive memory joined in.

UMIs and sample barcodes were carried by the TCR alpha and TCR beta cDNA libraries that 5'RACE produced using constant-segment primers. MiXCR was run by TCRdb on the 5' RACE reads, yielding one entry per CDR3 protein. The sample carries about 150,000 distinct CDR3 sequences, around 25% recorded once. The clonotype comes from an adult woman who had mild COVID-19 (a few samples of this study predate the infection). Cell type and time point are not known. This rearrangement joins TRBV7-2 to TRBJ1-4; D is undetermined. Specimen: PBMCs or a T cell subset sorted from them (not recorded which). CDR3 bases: TGTGCCAGCAGCTTAGCGACGGGGTCGAGTAATGAAAAACTGTTTTTT. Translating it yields CASSLATGSSNEKLFF.